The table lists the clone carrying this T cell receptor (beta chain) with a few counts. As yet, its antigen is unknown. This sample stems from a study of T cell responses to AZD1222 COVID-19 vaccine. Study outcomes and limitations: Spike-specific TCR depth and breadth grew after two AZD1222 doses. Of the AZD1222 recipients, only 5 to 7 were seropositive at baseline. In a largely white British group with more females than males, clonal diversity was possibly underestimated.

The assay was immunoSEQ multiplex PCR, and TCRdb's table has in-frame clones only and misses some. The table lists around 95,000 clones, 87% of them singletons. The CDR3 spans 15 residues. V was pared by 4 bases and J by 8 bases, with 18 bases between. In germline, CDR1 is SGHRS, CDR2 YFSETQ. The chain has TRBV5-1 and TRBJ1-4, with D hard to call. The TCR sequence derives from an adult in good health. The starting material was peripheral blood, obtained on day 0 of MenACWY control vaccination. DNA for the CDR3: TGCGCCAGCAGCCCGCGATCGGCGGAAGACGAAAAACTGTTTTTT. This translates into CASSPRSAEDEKLFF.